This TCR beta chain was sequenced during a study of blood T cell repertoires in COVID-19. The J segment lost 7 bases and the V segment lost 7 bases, leaving 4 bases of the junction unmatched. Looked up from germline, CDR1 is SNHLY and CDR2 is FYNNEI. The CDR3 runs to 12 residues. Assay used: immunoSEQ multiplex PCR; TCRdb lists only in-frame clones, some missing. Of around 170,000 clones in the sample, roughly 70% were seen once. The sample was peripheral blood. The chain has TRBV2 and TRBJ2-1; TRBD2 matches at 7 bases. This clonotype was sampled from a woman aged 80 or over with acute or convalescent COVID-19. The CDR3 reads CASTGGWNEQFF. The CDR3 bases are TGTGCCAGCACGGGGGGATGGAATGAGCAGTTCTTC.